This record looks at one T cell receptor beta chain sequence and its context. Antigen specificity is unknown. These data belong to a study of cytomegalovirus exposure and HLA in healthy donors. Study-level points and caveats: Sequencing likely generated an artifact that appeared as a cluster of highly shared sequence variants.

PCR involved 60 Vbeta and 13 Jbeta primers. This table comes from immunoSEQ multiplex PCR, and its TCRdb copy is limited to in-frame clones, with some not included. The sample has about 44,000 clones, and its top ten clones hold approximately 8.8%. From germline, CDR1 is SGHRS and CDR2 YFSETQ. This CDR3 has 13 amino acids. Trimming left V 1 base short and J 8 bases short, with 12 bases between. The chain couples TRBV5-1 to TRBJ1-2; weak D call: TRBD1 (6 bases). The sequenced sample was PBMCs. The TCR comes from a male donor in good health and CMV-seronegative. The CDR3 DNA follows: TGCGCCAGCAGCTTGCGGGGGGCGCAAGGCTACACCTTC. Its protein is CASSLRGAQGYTF. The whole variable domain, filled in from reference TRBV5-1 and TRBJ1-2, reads KAGVTQTPRYLIKTRGQQVTLSCSPISGHRSVSWYQQTPGQGLQFLFEYFSETQRNKGNFPGRFSGRQFSNSRSEMNVSTLELGDSALYLCASSLRGAQGYTFGSGTRLTVV.